What follows describes a single TCR beta chain. What it binds is not known. The germline V and J ends were trimmed by 2 bases and 10 bases, with 17 bases remaining between them. In germline, CDR1 is MNHEY, CDR2 SMNVEV (reference sequence). This CDR3 spans 14 amino acids. Use of 60 Vbeta and 13 Jbeta primers characterized the PCR. Produced via immunoSEQ multiplex PCR; TCRdb's table is partial and in-frame only. Among some 80,000 clones listed, approximately 80% were seen once. The sample originates from a study of cytomegalovirus exposure and HLA in healthy donors. Findings and caveats of the study: A later look showed TCR association rates differing by HLA locus, highest for DRB1 and lowest for HLA-C. Reports showed the classifier diagnosing cytomegalovirus status with high specificity and sensitivity. The study recorded 160 or so TCR beta chains that were cytomegalovirus-associated. There were several of the most significant clusters that appeared linked to common viral pathogens in a later analysis.

This TCR was sampled from a man in his fifties in good health and CMV-seronegative. Specimen: PBMCs. V gene TRBV27 combines with J gene TRBJ1-2; D is unclear. Written as DNA, the CDR3 is TGTGCCAGCAGTTTACTCCGCAGTAATCCCGACTACACCTTC. Residues: CASSLLRSNPDYTF.